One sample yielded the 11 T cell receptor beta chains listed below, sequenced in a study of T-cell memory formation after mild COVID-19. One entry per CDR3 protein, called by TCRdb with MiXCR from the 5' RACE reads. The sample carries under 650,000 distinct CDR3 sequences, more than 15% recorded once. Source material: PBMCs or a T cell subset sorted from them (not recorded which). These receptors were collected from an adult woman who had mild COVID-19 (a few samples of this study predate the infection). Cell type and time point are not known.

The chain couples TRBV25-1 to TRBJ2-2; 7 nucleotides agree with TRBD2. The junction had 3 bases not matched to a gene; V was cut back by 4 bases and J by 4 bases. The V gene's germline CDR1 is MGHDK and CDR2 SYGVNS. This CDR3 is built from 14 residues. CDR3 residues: CASSAAGSTGELFF. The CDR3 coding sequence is TGTGCCAGCAGTGCAGCGGGATCCACCGGGGAGCTGTTTTTT. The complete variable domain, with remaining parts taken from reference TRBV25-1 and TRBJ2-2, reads EADIYQTPRYLVIGTGKKITLECSQTMGHDKMYWYQQDPGMELHLIHYSYGVNSTEKGDLSSESTVSRIRTEHFPLTLESARPSHTSQYLCASSAAGSTGELFFGEGSRLTVL.

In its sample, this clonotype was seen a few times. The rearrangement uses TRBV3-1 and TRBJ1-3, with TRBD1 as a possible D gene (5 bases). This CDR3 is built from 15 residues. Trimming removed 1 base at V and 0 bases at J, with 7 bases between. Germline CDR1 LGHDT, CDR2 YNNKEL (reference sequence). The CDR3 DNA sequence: TGTGCCAGCAGCCAAGCCGGGGGCTCTGGAAACACCATATATTTT. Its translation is CASSQAGGSGNTIYF.

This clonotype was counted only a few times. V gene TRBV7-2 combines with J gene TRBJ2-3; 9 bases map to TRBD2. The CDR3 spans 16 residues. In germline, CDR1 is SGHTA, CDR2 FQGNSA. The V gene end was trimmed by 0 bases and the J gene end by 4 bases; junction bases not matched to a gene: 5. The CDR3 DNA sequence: TGTGCCAGCAGCTTAGCTAGCGGGAGACGGGCAGATACGCAGTATTTT. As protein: CASSLASGRRADTQYF.

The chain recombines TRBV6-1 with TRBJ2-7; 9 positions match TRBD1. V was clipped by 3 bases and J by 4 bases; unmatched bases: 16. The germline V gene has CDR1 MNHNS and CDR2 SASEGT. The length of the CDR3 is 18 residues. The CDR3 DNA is TGTGCCAGCAGTGACGGAAAAAGACAGGGGGGCGGAATATACGAGCAGTACTTC. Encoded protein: CASSDGKRQGGGIYEQYF.

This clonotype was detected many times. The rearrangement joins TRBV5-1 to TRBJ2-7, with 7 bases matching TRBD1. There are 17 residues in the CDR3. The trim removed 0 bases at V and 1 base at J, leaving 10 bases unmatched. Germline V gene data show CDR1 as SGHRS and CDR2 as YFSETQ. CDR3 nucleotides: TGCGCCAGCAGCTTGGTTGATCTACAGGGGTGGTCCTACGAGCAGTACTTC. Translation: CASSLVDLQGWSYEQYF.

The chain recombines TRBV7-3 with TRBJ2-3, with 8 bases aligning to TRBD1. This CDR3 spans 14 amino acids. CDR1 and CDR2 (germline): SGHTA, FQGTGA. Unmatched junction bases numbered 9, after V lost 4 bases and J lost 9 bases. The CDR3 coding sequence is TGTGCCAGCAGCTCTGGACAGGGTAGAGACACGCAGTATTTT. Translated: CASSSGQGRDTQYF. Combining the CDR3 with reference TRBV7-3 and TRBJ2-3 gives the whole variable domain GAGVSQTPSNKVTEKGKYVELRCDPISGHTALYWYRQSLGQGPEFLIYFQGTGAADDSGLPNDRFFAVRPEGSVSTLKIQRTERGDSAVYLCASSSGQGRDTQYFGPGTRLTVL.

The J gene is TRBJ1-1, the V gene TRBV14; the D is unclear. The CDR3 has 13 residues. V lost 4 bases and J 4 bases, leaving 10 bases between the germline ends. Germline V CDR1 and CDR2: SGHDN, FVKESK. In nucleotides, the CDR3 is TGTGCCAGCAGCCCAGGCCCCTTCACTGAAGCTTTCTTT. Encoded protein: CASSPGPFTEAFF.

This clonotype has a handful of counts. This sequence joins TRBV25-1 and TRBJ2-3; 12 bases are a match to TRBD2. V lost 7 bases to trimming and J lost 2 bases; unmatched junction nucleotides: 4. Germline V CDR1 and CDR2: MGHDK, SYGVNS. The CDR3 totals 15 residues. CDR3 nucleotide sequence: TGTGCCAGCATGACTAGCGGGAGCTTCACAGATACGCAGTATTTT. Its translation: CASMTSGSFTDTQYF.

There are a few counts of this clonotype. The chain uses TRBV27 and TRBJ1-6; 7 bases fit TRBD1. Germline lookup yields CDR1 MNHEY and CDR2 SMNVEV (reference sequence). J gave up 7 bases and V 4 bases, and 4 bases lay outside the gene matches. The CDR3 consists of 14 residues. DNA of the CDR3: TGTGCCAGCAGTTCGGACAGGACCAATTCACCCCTCCACTTT. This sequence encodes CASSSDRTNSPLHF.

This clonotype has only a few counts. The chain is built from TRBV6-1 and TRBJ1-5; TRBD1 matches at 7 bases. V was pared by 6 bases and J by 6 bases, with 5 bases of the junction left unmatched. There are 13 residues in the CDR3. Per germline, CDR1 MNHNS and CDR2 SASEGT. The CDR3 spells CASREQGVQPQHF. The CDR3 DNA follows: TGTGCCAGCAGGGAGCAGGGGGTTCAGCCCCAGCATTTT.

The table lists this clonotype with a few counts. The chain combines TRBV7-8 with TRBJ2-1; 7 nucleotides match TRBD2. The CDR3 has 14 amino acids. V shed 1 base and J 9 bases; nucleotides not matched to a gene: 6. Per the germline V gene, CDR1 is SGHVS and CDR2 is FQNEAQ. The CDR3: CASSLVLGGVEQFF. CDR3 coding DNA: TGTGCCAGCAGCTTAGTTTTGGGGGGGGTTGAGCAGTTCTTC. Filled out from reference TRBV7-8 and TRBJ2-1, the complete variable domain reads GAGVSQSPRYKVAKRGQDVALRCDPISGHVSLFWYQQALGQGPEFLTYFQNEAQLDKSGLPSDRFFAERPEGSVSTLKIQRTQQEDSAVYLCASSLVLGGVEQFFGPGTRLTVL.